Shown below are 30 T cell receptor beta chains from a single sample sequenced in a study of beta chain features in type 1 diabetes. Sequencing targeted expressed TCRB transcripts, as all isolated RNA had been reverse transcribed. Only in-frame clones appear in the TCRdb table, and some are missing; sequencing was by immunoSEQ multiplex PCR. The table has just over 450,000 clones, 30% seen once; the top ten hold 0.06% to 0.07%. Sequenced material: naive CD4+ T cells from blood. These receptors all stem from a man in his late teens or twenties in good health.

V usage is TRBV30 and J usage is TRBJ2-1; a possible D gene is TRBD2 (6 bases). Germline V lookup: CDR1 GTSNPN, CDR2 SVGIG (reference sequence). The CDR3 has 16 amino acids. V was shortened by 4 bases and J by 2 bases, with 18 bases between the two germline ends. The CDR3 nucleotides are TGTGCCTGGACCCTTTCCGGAGGCGGGACCTACAATGAGCAGTTCTTC. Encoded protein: CAWTLSGGGTYNEQFF.

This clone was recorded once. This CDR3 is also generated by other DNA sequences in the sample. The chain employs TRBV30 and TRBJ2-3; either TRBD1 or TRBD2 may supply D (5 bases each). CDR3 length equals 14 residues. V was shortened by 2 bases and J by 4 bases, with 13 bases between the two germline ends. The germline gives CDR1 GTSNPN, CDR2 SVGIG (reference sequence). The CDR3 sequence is CAWSLGGLADTQYF. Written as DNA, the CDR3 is TGTGCCTGGAGTCTTGGGGGTTTGGCAGATACGCAGTATTTT.

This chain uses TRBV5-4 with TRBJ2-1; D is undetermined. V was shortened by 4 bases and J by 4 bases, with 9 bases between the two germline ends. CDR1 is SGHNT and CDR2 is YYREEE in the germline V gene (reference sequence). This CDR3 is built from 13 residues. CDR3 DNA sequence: TGTGCCAGCAGCGCTGACTCTTACAATGAGCAGTTCTTC. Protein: CASSADSYNEQFF.

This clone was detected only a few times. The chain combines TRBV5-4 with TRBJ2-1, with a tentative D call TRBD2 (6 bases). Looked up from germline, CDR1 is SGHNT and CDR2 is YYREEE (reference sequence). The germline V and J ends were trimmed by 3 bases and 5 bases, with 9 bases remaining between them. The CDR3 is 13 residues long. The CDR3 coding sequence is TGTGCCAGCAGCTCCCGACTAGACAATGAGCAGTTCTTC. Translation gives CASSSRLDNEQFF.

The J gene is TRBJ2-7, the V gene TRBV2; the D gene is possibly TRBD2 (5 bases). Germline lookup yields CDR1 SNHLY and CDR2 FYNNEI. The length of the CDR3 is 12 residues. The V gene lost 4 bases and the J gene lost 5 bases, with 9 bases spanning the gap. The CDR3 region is CASSGPGNEQYF. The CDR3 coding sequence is TGTGCCAGCAGTGGTCCGGGGAACGAGCAGTACTTC.

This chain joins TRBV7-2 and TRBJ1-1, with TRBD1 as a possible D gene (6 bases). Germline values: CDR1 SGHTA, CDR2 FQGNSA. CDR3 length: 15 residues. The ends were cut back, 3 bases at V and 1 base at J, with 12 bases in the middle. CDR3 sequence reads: CASSFRGHQNTEAFF. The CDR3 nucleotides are TGTGCCAGCAGCTTTAGGGGACACCAGAACACTGAAGCTTTCTTT.

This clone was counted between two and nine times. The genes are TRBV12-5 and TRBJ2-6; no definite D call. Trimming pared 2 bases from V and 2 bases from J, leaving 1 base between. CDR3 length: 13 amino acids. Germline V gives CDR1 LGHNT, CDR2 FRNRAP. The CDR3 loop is CASGLTGANVLTF. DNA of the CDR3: TGTGCTAGTGGTTTGACTGGGGCCAACGTCCTGACTTTC.

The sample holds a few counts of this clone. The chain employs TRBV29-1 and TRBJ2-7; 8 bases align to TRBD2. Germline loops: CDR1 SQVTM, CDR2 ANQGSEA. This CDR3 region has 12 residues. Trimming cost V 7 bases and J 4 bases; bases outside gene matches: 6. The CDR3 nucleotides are TGCAGCGCCGAGAGCGGGAGTTACGAGCAGTACTTC. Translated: CSAESGSYEQYF.

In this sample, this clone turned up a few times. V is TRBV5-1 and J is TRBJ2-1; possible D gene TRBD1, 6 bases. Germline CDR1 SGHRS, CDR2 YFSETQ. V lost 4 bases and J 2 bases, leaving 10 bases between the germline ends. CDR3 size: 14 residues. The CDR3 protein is CASSGDTAYNEQFF. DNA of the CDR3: TGCGCCAGCAGCGGGGACACTGCCTACAATGAGCAGTTCTTC.

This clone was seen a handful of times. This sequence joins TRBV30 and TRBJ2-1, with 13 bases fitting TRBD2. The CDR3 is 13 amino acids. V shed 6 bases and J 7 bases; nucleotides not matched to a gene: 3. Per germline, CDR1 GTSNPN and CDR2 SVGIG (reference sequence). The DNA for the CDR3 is TGTGCCTGCCGACTAGCGGGAGGTAATGAGCAGTTCTTC. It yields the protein CACRLAGGNEQFF.

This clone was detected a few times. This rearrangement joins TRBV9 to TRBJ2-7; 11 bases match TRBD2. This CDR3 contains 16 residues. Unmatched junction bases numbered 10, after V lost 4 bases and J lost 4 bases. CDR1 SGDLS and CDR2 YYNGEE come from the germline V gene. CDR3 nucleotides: TGTGCCAGCAGCCAAGGGCTAGCGGGAGGAGGGTACGAGCAGTACTTC. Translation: CASSQGLAGGGYEQYF.

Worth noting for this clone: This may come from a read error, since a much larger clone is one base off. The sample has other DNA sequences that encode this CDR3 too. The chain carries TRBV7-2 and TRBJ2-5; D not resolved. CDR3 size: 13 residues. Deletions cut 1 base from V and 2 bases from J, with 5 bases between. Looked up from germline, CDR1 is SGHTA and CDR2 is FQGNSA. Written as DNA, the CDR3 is TGTGCCAGCAGCTTAGAGGGTCAAGAGACCCAGTACTTC. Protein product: CASSLEGQETQYF.

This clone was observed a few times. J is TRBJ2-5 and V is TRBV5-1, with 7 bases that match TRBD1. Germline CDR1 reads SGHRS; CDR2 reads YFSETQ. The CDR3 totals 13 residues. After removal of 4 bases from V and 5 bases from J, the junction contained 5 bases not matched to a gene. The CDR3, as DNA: TGCGCCAGCAGCCTGACAGGGAGTGAGACCCAGTACTTC. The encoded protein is CASSLTGSETQYF.

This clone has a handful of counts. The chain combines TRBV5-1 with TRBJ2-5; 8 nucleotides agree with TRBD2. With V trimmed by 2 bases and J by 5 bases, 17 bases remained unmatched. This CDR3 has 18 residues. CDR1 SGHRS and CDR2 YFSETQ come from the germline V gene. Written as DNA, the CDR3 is TGCGCCAGCAGCTTCGGTCTACTAGCGGCAATTACGAAGGAGACCCAGTACTTC. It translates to CASSFGLLAAITKETQYF.

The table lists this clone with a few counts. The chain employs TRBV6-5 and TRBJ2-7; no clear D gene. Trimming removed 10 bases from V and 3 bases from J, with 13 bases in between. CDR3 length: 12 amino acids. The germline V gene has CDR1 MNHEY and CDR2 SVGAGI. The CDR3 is CATRSSYYEQYF. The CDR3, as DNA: TGTGCCACCAGGAGTTCCTACTACGAGCAGTACTTC.

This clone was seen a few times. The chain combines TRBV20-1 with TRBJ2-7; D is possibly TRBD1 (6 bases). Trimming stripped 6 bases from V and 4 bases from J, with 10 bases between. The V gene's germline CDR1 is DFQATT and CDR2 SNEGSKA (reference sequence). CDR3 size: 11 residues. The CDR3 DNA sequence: TGCAGTGCCCACAGGGAATACGAGCAGTACTTC. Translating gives CSAHREYEQYF.

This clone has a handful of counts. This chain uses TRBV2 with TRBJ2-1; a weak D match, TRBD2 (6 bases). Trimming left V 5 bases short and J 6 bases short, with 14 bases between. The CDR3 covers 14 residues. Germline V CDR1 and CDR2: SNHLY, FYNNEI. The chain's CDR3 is CASSLAERSNEQFF. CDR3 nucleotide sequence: TGTGCCAGCAGTTTAGCGGAAAGATCCAATGAGCAGTTCTTC.

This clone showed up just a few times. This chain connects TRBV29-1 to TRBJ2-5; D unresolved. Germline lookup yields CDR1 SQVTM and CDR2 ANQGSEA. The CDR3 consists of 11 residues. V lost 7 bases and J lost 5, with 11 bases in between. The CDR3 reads CSGRVQETQYF. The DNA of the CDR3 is TGCAGCGGTAGGGTTCAGGAGACCCAGTACTTC.

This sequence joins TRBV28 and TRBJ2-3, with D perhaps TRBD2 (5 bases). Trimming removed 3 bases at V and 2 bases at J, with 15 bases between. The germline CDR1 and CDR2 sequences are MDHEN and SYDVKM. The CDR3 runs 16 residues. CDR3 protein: CASSFGVSGHTDTQYF. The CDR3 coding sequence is TGTGCCAGCAGTTTCGGAGTAAGCGGCCACACAGATACGCAGTATTTT.

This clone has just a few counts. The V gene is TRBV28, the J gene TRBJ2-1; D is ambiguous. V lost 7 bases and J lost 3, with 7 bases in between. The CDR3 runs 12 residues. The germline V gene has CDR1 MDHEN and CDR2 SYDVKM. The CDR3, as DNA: TGTGCCAGCAAGACTTTCTACAATGAGCAGTTCTTC. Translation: CASKTFYNEQFF.

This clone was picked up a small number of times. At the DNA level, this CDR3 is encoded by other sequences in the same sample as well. For the CDR3, the DNA is TGTGCCTGGAGTGTACGGCGGGATAGCAATCAGCCCCAGCATTTT. Translating gives CAWSVRRDSNQPQHF. The chain joins TRBV30 to TRBJ1-5; D gene unclear. CDR1 and CDR2 from the germline V gene are GTSNPN and SVGIG (reference sequence). Deletions cut 0 bases from V and 0 bases from J, with 9 bases between. This CDR3 comprises 15 residues.

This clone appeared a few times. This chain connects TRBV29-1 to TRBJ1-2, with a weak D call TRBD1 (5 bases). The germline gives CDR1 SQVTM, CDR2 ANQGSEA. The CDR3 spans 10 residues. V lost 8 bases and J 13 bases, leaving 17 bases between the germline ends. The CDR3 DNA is TGCAGCATCTACGACCCTCAGGGCACCTTC. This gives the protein CSIYDPQGTF.

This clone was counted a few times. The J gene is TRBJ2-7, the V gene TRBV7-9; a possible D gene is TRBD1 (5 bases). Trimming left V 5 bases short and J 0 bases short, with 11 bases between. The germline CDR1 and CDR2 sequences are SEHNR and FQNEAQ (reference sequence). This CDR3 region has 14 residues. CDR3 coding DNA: TGTGCCAGCAGCGTTAGCCAGGGCTCCTACGAGCAGTACTTC. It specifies CASSVSQGSYEQYF.

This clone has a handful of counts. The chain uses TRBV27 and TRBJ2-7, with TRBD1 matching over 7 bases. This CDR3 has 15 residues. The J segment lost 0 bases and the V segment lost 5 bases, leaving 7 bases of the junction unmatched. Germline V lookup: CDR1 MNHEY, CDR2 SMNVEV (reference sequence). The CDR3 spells CASSPVGQYSYEQYF. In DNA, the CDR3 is TGTGCCAGCAGTCCGGTGGGACAGTACTCCTACGAGCAGTACTTC.

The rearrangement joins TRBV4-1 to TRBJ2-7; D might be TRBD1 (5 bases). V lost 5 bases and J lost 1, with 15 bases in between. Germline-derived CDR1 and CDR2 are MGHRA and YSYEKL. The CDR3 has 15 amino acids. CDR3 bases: TGCGCCAGCAGCTTTACTACAGGACGGTCCTACGAGCAGTACTTC. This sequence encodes CASSFTTGRSYEQYF.

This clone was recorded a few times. CDR3 sequence: CASTQGEAFF. The CDR3 DNA is TGCGCCAGCACCCAGGGTGAAGCTTTCTTT. This chain connects TRBV23-1 to TRBJ1-1, with D tentatively TRBD1 (5 bases). TRBV23-1 is classed as an ORF, of uncertain function. This CDR3 spans 10 amino acids. V lost 7 bases to trimming and J lost 7 bases, with 7 bases between them.

In DNA, the CDR3 is TGTGCCAGCAGTGGGACTAGGCATAATGAGCAGTTCTTC. It is translated as CASSGTRHNEQFF. This chain uses TRBV2 with TRBJ2-1; TRBD2 matches at 7 bases. V shed 4 bases and J 7 bases; nucleotides not matched to a gene: 4. Germline-derived CDR1 and CDR2 are SNHLY and FYNNEI. This CDR3 contains 13 residues.

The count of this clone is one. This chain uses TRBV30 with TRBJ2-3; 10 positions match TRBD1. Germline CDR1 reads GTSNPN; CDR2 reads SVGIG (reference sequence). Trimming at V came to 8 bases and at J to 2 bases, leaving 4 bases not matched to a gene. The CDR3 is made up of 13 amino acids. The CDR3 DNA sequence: TGTGCCGGCAGACAGGGGGCCACAGATACGCAGTATTTT. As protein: CAGRQGATDTQYF.

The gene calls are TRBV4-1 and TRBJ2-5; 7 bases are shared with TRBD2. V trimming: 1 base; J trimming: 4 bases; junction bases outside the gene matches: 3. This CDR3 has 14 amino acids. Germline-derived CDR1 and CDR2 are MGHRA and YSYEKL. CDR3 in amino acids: CASSQVGLVETQYF. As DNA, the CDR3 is TGCGCCAGCAGCCAAGTCGGACTAGTAGAGACCCAGTACTTC.

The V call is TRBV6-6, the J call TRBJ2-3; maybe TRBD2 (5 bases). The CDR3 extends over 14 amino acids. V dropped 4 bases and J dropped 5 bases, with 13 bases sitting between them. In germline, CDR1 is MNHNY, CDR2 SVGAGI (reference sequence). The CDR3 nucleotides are TGTGCCAGCAGTTTATCGGCGGGCGTAGATACGCAGTATTTT. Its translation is CASSLSAGVDTQYF.